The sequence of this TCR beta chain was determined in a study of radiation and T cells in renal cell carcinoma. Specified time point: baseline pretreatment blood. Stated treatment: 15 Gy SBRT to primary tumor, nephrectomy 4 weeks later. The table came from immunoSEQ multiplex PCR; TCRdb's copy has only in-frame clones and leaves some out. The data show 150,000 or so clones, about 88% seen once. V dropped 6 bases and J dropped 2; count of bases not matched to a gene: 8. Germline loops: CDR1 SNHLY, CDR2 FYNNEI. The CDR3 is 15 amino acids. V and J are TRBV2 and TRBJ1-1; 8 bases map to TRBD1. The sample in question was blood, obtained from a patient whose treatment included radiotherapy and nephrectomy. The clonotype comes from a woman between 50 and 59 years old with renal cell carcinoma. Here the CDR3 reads CASRRQGAANTEAFF. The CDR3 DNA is TGTGCCAGCAGGCGCCAGGGGGCCGCTAACACTGAAGCTTTCTTT.